These T cell receptor beta chains were read from a single sample in a study of blood T cell repertoires in COVID-19. The method was immunoSEQ multiplex PCR; TCRdb's version includes in-frame clones alone and lacks a portion of them. The table shows 250,000 or so clones, with approximately 89% occurring only once. Source material: PBMCs or T cells enriched from blood (not recorded which). The receptors originated from a woman under 40 who had been exposed to COVID-19. CDR3s leave out the opening cysteine and the closing phenylalanine or tryptophan. Fields, in order: V gene, J gene, CDR3 length, CDR3 protein.

>TRBV7-3|TRBJ1-1|12
ASSPGGLNTEAF
>TRBV5-1|TRBJ2-5|15
ASSAGLAGSVKETQY
>TRBV6-5|TRBJ1-2|11
ASCGVKCYGYT
>TRBV3-1/TRBV3-2|TRBJ2-2|15
ASSQDRGGRYTGELF
>TRBV3-1/TRBV3-2|TRBJ2-1|13
ASSQDAPQNNEQF
>TRBV2|TRBJ1-5|12
ASSTPLGNQPQH
>TRBV6-5|TRBJ2-3|12
ASSPSPSADTQY
>TRBV6-1|TRBJ2-3|16
ASSESGLAGGPRDTQY
>TRBV3-1/TRBV3-2|TRBJ1-6|16
ASSQEFRGVGVNSPLH
>TRBV10-1|TRBJ2-1|11
ASSESGRIEQF
>TRBV18|TRBJ2-3|16
ASSPSRTSGSGTDTQY
>TRBV11-3|TRBJ2-7|12
ASSFGAGSREQY
>TRBV2|TRBJ1-1|12
ASSEAPGNTEAF
>TRBV27|TRBJ1-2|12
ASRNRGLNYGYT
>TRBV2|TRBJ1-3|14
ASTLLQGHSGNTIY
>TRBV4-1|TRBJ1-5|12
ASSQDPSGQPQH
>TRBV18|TRBJ2-5|13
ASSPFLYSQETQY
>TRBV3-1/TRBV3-2|TRBJ2-6|16
ASSQVAGRPSGANVLT
>TRBV7-9|TRBJ1-6|13
ASSLGTGMYSPLH
>TRBV18|TRBJ2-3|13
ASSPTSGSMDTQY
>TRBV13|TRBJ2-7|15
ASSLIGRASGSYEQY
>TRBV6-6|TRBJ2-7|9
ASSLRREQY
>TRBV12-3/TRBV12-4|TRBJ2-1|9
ASMWGGEQF
>TRBV9|TRBJ2-2|15
ASSVATLRERTGELF
>TRBV18|TRBJ1-5|13
ASSTGGADNQPQH
>TRBV28|TRBJ2-1|13
ASSSDRSSYNEQF
>TRBV2|TRBJ2-7|12
ASSDPRTSYEQY
>TRBV5-1|TRBJ2-7|13
ASSLVQGIFYEQY
>TRBV19|TRBJ1-1|15
ASSPTGGGSMNTEAF
>TRBV5-1|TRBJ2-7|12
ASSWSGTGYEQY